The 25 T cell receptor beta chains given below trace back to one sample, sequenced in a study of T cell responses to AZD1222 COVID-19 vaccine. Libraries were prepared by immunoSEQ multiplex PCR; TCRdb keeps only in-frame clonotypes and omits some of them. This table holds about 100,000 clones, approximately 87% found once. The sample was peripheral blood, taken 28 days after the second AZD1222 dose. These receptors all stem from an adult who received the AZD1222 COVID-19 vaccine.

The V call is TRBV9, the J call TRBJ2-3, with TRBD2 matching over 9 bases. Germline assignment: CDR1 SGDLS and CDR2 YYNGEE. The junction had 1 base not matched to a gene; V was cut back by 2 bases and J by 3 bases. CDR3 size: 14 residues. CDR3 sequence (DNA): TGTGCCAGCAGCGTGACTAGCGGAACAGATACGCAGTATTTT. Encoded protein: CASSVTSGTDTQYF.

The table lists this clone with a count of one. V and J are TRBV30 and TRBJ1-1; 7 bases fit TRBD1. CDR3 length: 12 residues. V was pared by 1 base and J by 7 bases, with 3 bases of the junction left unmatched. Per the germline V gene, CDR1 is GTSNPN and CDR2 is SVGIG (reference sequence). For the CDR3, the DNA is TGTGCCTGGAGTGCGAGGGACAGTGAAGCTTTCTTT. As protein: CAWSARDSEAFF.

The chain links TRBV12-3 or TRBV12-4 to TRBJ2-7; D gene unclear. The CDR3 consists of 12 residues. Deletions cut 2 bases from V and 7 bases from J, with 9 bases between. DNA for the CDR3: TGTGCCAGCAGTTTATTAGGGTCGGAGCAGTACTTC. Its protein is CASSLLGSEQYF.

The chain has TRBV5-1 and TRBJ1-1; 8 nucleotides align to TRBD1. Germline loops: CDR1 SGHRS, CDR2 YFSETQ. The CDR3 contains 13 residues. V was clipped by 4 bases and J by 3 bases; unmatched bases: 2. The CDR3 loop reads CASSLQGDTEAFF. The CDR3 DNA reads as TGCGCCAGCAGCCTACAGGGGGACACTGAAGCTTTCTTT.

This chain links TRBV6-6 with TRBJ1-2; D remains ambiguous. Germline V gene sequence: CDR1 MNHNY, CDR2 SVGAGI (reference sequence). This CDR3 region has 13 residues. V was clipped by 7 bases and J by 1 base, with 10 bases between them. CDR3 sequence reads: CASNSPGNYGYTF. CDR3 DNA sequence: TGTGCCAGCAATTCTCCGGGTAACTATGGCTACACCTTC.

The chain links TRBV6-5 to TRBJ2-7; tentative D call: TRBD1 (6 bases). CDR3 length equals 12 residues. Looked up from germline, CDR1 is MNHEY and CDR2 is SVGAGI. V was clipped by 7 bases and J by 3 bases, with 10 bases between them. The CDR3 nucleotides read TGTGCCAGCACCATGGACAGCTACGAGCAGTACTTC. This gives the protein CASTMDSYEQYF.

This clone was recorded once. The chain employs TRBV11-2 and TRBJ2-6; no clear D gene. CDR3 size: 16 residues. The germline V gene encodes CDR1 SGHAT and CDR2 FQNNGV. Trimming stripped 4 bases from V and 0 bases from J, with 10 bases between. The CDR3 DNA sequence: TGTGCCAGCAGCTCGGAAGGGTACTCTGGGGCCAACGTCCTGACTTTC. Amino acids: CASSSEGYSGANVLTF. The variable domain in full, with the rest retrieved from reference TRBV11-2 and TRBJ2-6, is EAGVAQSPRYKIIEKRQSVAFWCNPISGHATLYWYQQILGQGPKLLIQFQNNGVVDDSQLPKDRFSAERLKGVDSTLKIQPAKLEDSAVYLCASSSEGYSGANVLTFGAGSRLTVL.

The CDR3 nucleotides are TGCGCCAGCACCCGAGGGGCGGCAAACACCGGGGAGCTGTTTTTT. Its translation: CASTRGAANTGELFF. V is TRBV5-1 and J is TRBJ2-2; D possibly uses TRBD1 or TRBD2 (5 bases each). The V end was cut by 6 bases, the J end by 2 bases, with 14 bases between. The CDR3 consists of 15 residues. Looked up from germline, CDR1 is SGHRS and CDR2 is YFSETQ. The variable domain in full, with the rest retrieved from reference TRBV5-1 and TRBJ2-2, is KAGVTQTPRYLIKTRGQQVTLSCSPISGHRSVSWYQQTPGQGLQFLFEYFSETQRNKGNFPGRFSGRQFSNSRSEMNVSTLELGDSALYLCASTRGAANTGELFFGEGSRLTVL.

This chain connects TRBV11-3 to TRBJ1-1; no reliable D call. Trimming took 3 bases from V and 0 from J, leaving 5 bases between them. The germline V gene has CDR1 SGHNT and CDR2 YENEEA. This CDR3 has 13 residues. CDR3 protein: CASSFALNTEAFF. The CDR3 region has the DNA TGTGCCAGCAGCTTTGCGTTGAACACTGAAGCTTTCTTT. Looking up the rest from reference TRBV11-3 and TRBJ1-1 gives the full variable domain: EAGVVQSPRYKIIEKKQPVAFWCNPISGHNTLYWYLQNLGQGPELLIRYENEEAVDDSQLPKDRFSAERLKGVDSTLKIQPAELGDSAVYLCASSFALNTEAFFGQGTRLTVV.

V gene TRBV7-2 combines with J gene TRBJ1-4; D is uncertain. The germline CDR1 and CDR2 sequences are SGHTA and FQGNSA. V shed 1 base and J shed 8 bases, with 14 bases lying between them. The CDR3 totals 15 residues. CDR3 nucleotides: TGTGCCAGCAGCTTAGGCCGGGTTGGCGGCGAAAAACTGTTTTTT. This sequence encodes CASSLGRVGGEKLFF.

The chain recombines TRBV5-1 with TRBJ2-1; TRBD2 matches at 15 bases. Germline V lookup: CDR1 SGHRS, CDR2 YFSETQ. Unmatched junction bases numbered 9, after V lost 1 base and J lost 10 bases. The CDR3 has 17 residues. This CDR3 is CASSLRGLAGGSEEQFF. The CDR3 bases are TGCGCCAGCAGCTTGAGGGGACTAGCGGGAGGTTCAGAGGAGCAGTTCTTC.

The CDR3 is CASSQDNLAGATNEKLFF. The CDR3 DNA reads as TGCGCCAGCAGCCAAGACAATTTGGCAGGTGCAACTAATGAAAAACTGTTTTTT. The gene calls are TRBV4-1 and TRBJ1-4; no firm D call. V gave up 0 bases and J gave up 0 bases, with 14 bases separating them. The CDR3 runs 18 residues. Germline V gene data show CDR1 as MGHRA and CDR2 as YSYEKL.

J is TRBJ2-7 and V is TRBV19; 10 bases line up with TRBD1. V lost 3 bases, J lost 2 bases, and 4 bases stayed unmatched. Germline-derived CDR1 and CDR2 are LNHDA and SQIVND (reference sequence). CDR3 length equals 15 residues. The CDR3 reads CASSIQGQGTYEQYF. The CDR3 DNA reads as TGTGCCAGTAGTATTCAGGGACAGGGGACCTACGAGCAGTACTTC.

This chain uses TRBV7-2 with TRBJ1-2; D ambiguous. The CDR3 contains 13 residues. V was pared by 1 base and J by 8 bases, with 11 bases between. Germline loops: CDR1 SGHTA, CDR2 FQGNSA. The CDR3 region has the DNA TGTGCCAGCAGCTTAGATGCCAGGCCCGGCTACACCTTC. Translating it yields CASSLDARPGYTF.

The table lists this clone with a few counts. The V and J genes are TRBV29-1 and TRBJ1-1; D may be TRBD1 (5 bases). V dropped 0 bases and J dropped 11 bases, with 10 bases sitting between them. Germline V lookup: CDR1 SQVTM, CDR2 ANQGSEA. CDR3 length equals 11 residues. The CDR3 bases are TGCAGCGTTGAAGAGAAACAGGAGGCTTTCTTT. It translates to CSVEEKQEAFF. The full variable domain, with the rest looked up from reference TRBV29-1 and TRBJ1-1, is SAVISQKPSRDICQRGTSLTIQCQVDSQVTMMFWYRQQPGQSLTLIATANQGSEATYESGFVIDKFPISRPNLTFSTLTVSNMSPEDSSIYLCSVEEKQEAFFGQGTRLTVV.

This clone has a single count. Other nucleotide sequences from this sample produce the same CDR3. The genes are TRBV5-1 and TRBJ1-5; 9 bases are a match to TRBD1. Germline V lookup: CDR1 SGHRS, CDR2 YFSETQ. The CDR3 consists of 15 residues. V trimming: 0 bases; J trimming: 4 bases; junction bases outside the gene matches: 2. CDR3 bases: TGCGCCAGCAGCTTGGAGGGACAGGGTAATCAGCCCCAGCATTTT. The encoded protein is CASSLEGQGNQPQHF.

This clone was recorded once. The chain links TRBV21-1 to TRBJ2-7; the table calls TRBD2, which could not be checked here. TRBV21-1 is assigned pseudogene status. The CDR3 consists of 17 residues. In nucleotides, the CDR3 is TGTGCCAGCAGCAGTTGCGGACTAGCGGATAGCTCCTACGAGCAGTACTTC. Its translation: CASSSCGLADSSYEQYF.

This sequence joins TRBV20-1 and TRBJ2-7; D gene unclear. Trimming shortened V by 5 bases and J by 7 bases, and 15 bases separated the two germline ends. The CDR3 is made up of 12 amino acids. Germline assignment: CDR1 DFQATT and CDR2 SNEGSKA (reference sequence). For the CDR3, the DNA is TGCAGTGCTCGTGACCAGATAATAGAGCAGTACTTC. Translation gives CSARDQIIEQYF.

J is TRBJ1-2 and V is TRBV29-1; D remains ambiguous. Germline V gives CDR1 SQVTM, CDR2 ANQGSEA. V was pared by 7 bases and J by 6 bases, with 12 bases between. This CDR3 spans 11 amino acids. CDR3 region: CSAREGDGYTF. CDR3 coding DNA: TGCAGCGCCCGAGAGGGTGATGGCTACACCTTC.

The table lists this clone with a count of one. V gene TRBV5-8 combines with J gene TRBJ2-1, with D perhaps TRBD2 (5 bases). Between the trimmed V and J ends, which lost 2 bases and 9 bases, there was a span of 12 bases. Germline CDR1 and CDR2: SGHTS and YDEGEE. The CDR3 totals 13 residues. The DNA for the CDR3 is TGTGCCAGCAGCTTAGTGGACGCGGGTGAGCAGTTCTTC. As protein: CASSLVDAGEQFF.

The gene calls are TRBV5-6 and TRBJ2-7; perhaps TRBD2 as D (7 bases). Per germline, CDR1 SGHDT and CDR2 YYEEEE. Trimming shortened V by 4 bases and J by 4 bases, and 12 bases separated the two germline ends. The CDR3 is 13 amino acids. The CDR3 here is CASSQGGGYEQYF. The CDR3 DNA sequence: TGTGCCAGCAGCCAGGGAGGGGGGTACGAGCAGTACTTC.

CDR3 sequence: CASSEERVYTEAFF. The DNA for the CDR3 is TGTGCCAGCAGTGAAGAGAGGGTTTACACTGAAGCTTTCTTT. V is TRBV2 and J is TRBJ1-1; unclear D gene. Germline-derived CDR1 and CDR2 are SNHLY and FYNNEI. Trimming pared 1 base from V and 3 bases from J, leaving 9 bases between. CDR3 length equals 14 residues. Full variable domain (outside the CDR3, taken from reference TRBV2 and TRBJ1-1): EPEVTQTPSHQVTQMGQEVILRCVPISNHLYFYWYRQILGQKVEFLVSFYNNEISEKSEIFDDQFSVERPDGSNFTLKIRSTKLEDSAMYFCASSEERVYTEAFFGQGTRLTVV.

This clone appeared a few times. Other DNA variants within this sample encode the same CDR3. The V and J genes are TRBV6-2 or TRBV6-3 and TRBJ2-7, with 10 positions matching TRBD2. The germline CDR1 and CDR2 sequences are MNHEY and SVGEGT. This CDR3 spans 17 amino acids. J lost 6 bases, V lost 7 bases, and 18 bases had no gene match. The CDR3 spells CASTPGLAMYRVGEQYF. DNA for the CDR3: TGTGCCAGCACCCCGGGACTAGCGATGTATAGAGTCGGCGAGCAGTACTTC.

This rearrangement joins TRBV6-1 to TRBJ2-7, with a weak D call TRBD1 (6 bases). The V end was cut by 3 bases, the J end by 4 bases, with 10 bases between. Germline V CDR1 and CDR2: MNHNS, SASEGT. The CDR3 sequence is 13 residues long. This CDR3 is CASSEGHEYEQYF. In DNA, the CDR3 is TGTGCCAGCAGTGAGGGACACGAATACGAGCAGTACTTC.

This chain joins TRBV5-1 and TRBJ2-1; 10 bases match TRBD1. From germline, CDR1 is SGHRS and CDR2 YFSETQ. Trimming cost V 4 bases and J 9 bases; bases outside gene matches: 7. The CDR3 is 14 amino acids. CDR3 region: CASSIPGQGSEQFF. The CDR3 nucleotides read TGCGCCAGCAGCATTCCGGGACAGGGGAGTGAGCAGTTCTTC.